The T cell receptor (beta chain) under discussion was sequenced for a study of shared clonotypes between healthy human individuals. Study observations and caveats: Naive CD4 clonotypes were shared across a handful of donors at around 5.4%. The study generally estimated greater richness for naive than memory subsets.

From germline, CDR1 is MNHNS and CDR2 SASEGT. There are 14 residues in the CDR3. With 4 bases clipped from V and 5 bases from J, the junction kept 1 base outside the gene matches. Concerning this clone itself: As yet, its antigen is unknown.

CD4+ cells were split into CD45RA+ naive and CD45RA-negative memory subsets. TCRdb keeps only in-frame clones here, not all; method: immunoSEQ multiplex PCR. Of 850,000 to 1,200,000 clones listed, around 74% are singletons. Sequenced sample: memory CD4+ T cells sorted from blood. This sample's subset: CD45RA-negative fraction. The J gene is TRBJ2-1, the V gene TRBV6-1; 11 positions agree with TRBD2. The sequence derives from a man aged 18 to 30 in good health. The CDR3 DNA sequence: TGTGCCAGCAGTGTAGCGGGGGGGAACAATGAGCAGTTCTTC. It translates to CASSVAGGNNEQFF.